A single sample is the source of the 8 T cell receptor beta chains below, sequenced in a study of T cell repertoires in cytomegalovirus infection. These receptors lack a known antigen. MiXCR, run by TCRdb on the reads, gives a single entry per CDR3 protein. Found here are 370,000 or so distinct CDR3 sequences, approximately 35% of them singletons; the top ten hold roughly 12%. The sample consisted of cultured PBMCs, taken from culture after CMV antigen stimulation. Source of these receptors: a human donor in good health (CMV status not recorded). Some clones in this sample may be carry-over from other donors' samples.

In its sample, this clonotype was seen a few times. The rearrangement uses TRBV7-6 and TRBJ2-1, with 11 bases that match TRBD2. CDR3 length: 15 residues. Looked up from germline, CDR1 is SGHVS and CDR2 is FNYEAQ. Trimming cost V 2 bases and J 9 bases; bases outside gene matches: 6. The CDR3: CASSLKTSGIIEQFF. CDR3 nucleotide sequence: TGTGCCAGCAGCTTAAAGACTAGCGGGATAATTGAGCAGTTCTTC.

The chain combines TRBV6-2 or TRBV6-3 with TRBJ1-6, with unresolved D. The germline gives CDR1 MNHEY, CDR2 SVGEGT. Trimming pared 3 bases from V and 7 bases from J, leaving 13 bases between. The CDR3 spans 15 residues. CDR3 residues: CASSYFWQENSPLHF. The CDR3 coding sequence is TGTGCCAGCAGTTATTTTTGGCAGGAAAATTCACCCCTCCACTTT.

The chain carries TRBV19 and TRBJ2-1, with 8 nucleotides matching TRBD2. Trimming cost V 6 bases and J 2 bases; bases outside gene matches: 9. The CDR3 is made up of 16 amino acids. Germline V gene lookup returns CDR1 LNHDA and CDR2 SQIVND (reference sequence). This CDR3 reads CASRDSSGTPYNEQFF. Written as DNA, the CDR3 is TGTGCCAGTAGGGATAGTAGCGGGACCCCCTACAATGAGCAGTTCTTC.

In its sample, this clonotype was seen a few times. This sequence joins TRBV7-8 and TRBJ2-7, with TRBD1 matching 7 bases. Trimming took 5 bases from V and 3 from J; bases not matched to a gene: 7. The CDR3 is 14 amino acids. Looked up from germline, CDR1 is SGHVS and CDR2 is FQNEAQ. CDR3 sequence (DNA): TGTGCCAGCAGCCGGGATCGACAGGGCTACGAGCAGTACGTC. Translated, it gives CASSRDRQGYEQYV.

V and J are TRBV28 and TRBJ2-1; TRBD1 matches at 11 bases. The CDR3 loop spans 18 amino acids. Germline V gene lookup returns CDR1 MDHEN and CDR2 SYDVKM. V lost 2 bases and J lost 4; bases outside the gene matches: 10. The CDR3 region is CASSLEGQGARRYNEQFF. The CDR3 DNA reads as TGTGCCAGCAGTTTAGAAGGACAGGGGGCCCGTCGGTACAATGAGCAGTTCTTC.

The chain combines TRBV6-1 with TRBJ2-7; D is possibly TRBD2 (6 bases). Trimming shortened V by 9 bases and J by 5 bases, and 11 bases separated the two germline ends. Germline V CDR1 and CDR2: MNHNS, SASEGT. CDR3 length equals 11 residues. CDR3 amino acids: CASGERDEQYF. CDR3 DNA sequence: TGTGCCAGTGGGGAGCGGGACGAGCAGTACTTC.

This clonotype was detected a few times. The rearrangement links TRBV6-6 to TRBJ2-2; TRBD1 matches at 9 bases. Trimming at V came to 6 bases and at J to 3 bases, leaving 5 bases not matched to a gene. The CDR3 is 15 amino acids. CDR1 is MNHNY and CDR2 is SVGAGI in the germline V gene (reference sequence). This chain's CDR3 is CASSQQGAHTGELFF. The CDR3, as DNA: TGTGCCAGCAGCCAACAGGGGGCCCACACCGGGGAGCTGTTTTTT.

This clonotype has more than one count but fewer than ten. CDR3 DNA sequence: TGTGCCAGCAGCTCCCGGACTTTCCAGTACTTC. It encodes CASSSRTFQYF. V usage is TRBV6-2 or TRBV6-3 and J usage is TRBJ2-7; D is perhaps TRBD2 (5 bases). V gave up 6 bases and J gave up 10 bases, with 13 bases separating them. The germline gives CDR1 MNHEY, CDR2 SVGEGT. The CDR3 contains 11 residues.